The clone carrying this T cell receptor (beta chain) showed up just once. The data are from a study of identical twins. Template switching (which added a universal primer site) was used, and cDNA carried unique molecular identifiers. TCRdb re-derived calls from the 5' RACE reads in MiXCR, one entry per CDR3 protein. This table holds approximately 190,000 distinct CDR3 sequences, roughly 15% found once. Trimming cost V 5 bases and J 9 bases; bases outside gene matches: 2. This CDR3 has 11 amino acids. Germline V lookup: CDR1 SGDLS, CDR2 YYNGEE. These data are also associated with another study on T cells expressing NK-cell markers.

This sequence originates from a woman between 18 and 29 years old in good health. The rearrangement links TRBV9 to TRBJ2-1, with TRBD1 identical over 7 bases. The sequenced sample was CD8+ T cells sorted from blood. The CDR3 here is CASRAGGEQFF. DNA for the CDR3: TGTGCCAGCAGGGCAGGGGGTGAGCAGTTCTTC. The full variable domain, in which reference TRBV9 and TRBJ2-1 provide the parts outside the CDR3, is DSGVTQTPKHLITATGQRVTLRCSPRSGDLSVYWYQQSLDQGLQFLIQYYNGEERAKGNILERFSAQQFPDLHSELNLSSLELGDSALYFCASRAGGEQFFGPGTRLTVL.